This T cell receptor beta chain was found in a study of T cells in Graves' hyperthyroidism and ophthalmopathy. RNA transcripts were the template for amplifying TCR beta CDR3 regions. First-round RT-PCR with HTBI primers amplified the TCR CDR3 region. TCRdb processed the multiplex PCR reads anew with MiXCR; each CDR3 protein has one entry. The data hold 250,000 to 300,000 distinct CDR3 sequences, with 17% observed a single time. Germline CDR1 is LNHNV and CDR2 is YYDKDF (reference sequence). The CDR3 loop spans 13 amino acids. V lost 4 bases and J lost 7, with 11 bases in between. This clonotype was counted at least ten times.

This sequence was found in a woman aged 55 to 70 with Graves' ophthalmopathy. The sequenced sample consisted of blood. J is TRBJ2-4 and V is TRBV15; D possibly corresponds to TRBD2 (5 bases). The CDR3 sequence is CATSNGVVNIQYF. Here the CDR3 DNA reads TGTGCCACCAGCAACGGGGTTGTCAACATTCAGTACTTC.